The 23 T cell receptor beta chains in this list originate from one sample, sequenced in a study of T cell changes during pregnancy in multiple sclerosis. Method: immunoSEQ multiplex PCR; TCRdb's copy keeps in-frame clones and lacks some. Of about 36,000 clones detected, about 92% appear once; the ten largest clones hold over 0.4%. Sequenced here: CD4+ T cells from peripheral blood mononuclear cells, sampled in the first trimester of pregnancy. The receptors come from a female donor with multiple sclerosis, enrolled in a pregnancy study.

This chain uses TRBV18 with TRBJ1-2; D is possibly TRBD1 (5 bases). Trimming left V 3 bases short and J 4 bases short, with 18 bases between. This CDR3 is built from 16 residues. The V gene's germline CDR1 is KGHSH and CDR2 LQKENI. In nucleotides, the CDR3 is TGTGCCAGCTCACCCCGGGGAGAGGGACTCGGCTATGGCTACACCTTC. This translates into CASSPRGEGLGYGYTF.

The J gene is TRBJ2-7, the V gene TRBV6-5; tentatively, D is TRBD1 (5 bases). Trimming left V 0 bases short and J 2 bases short, with 8 bases between. This CDR3 comprises 14 residues. Germline-derived CDR1 and CDR2 are MNHEY and SVGAGI. In DNA, the CDR3 is TGTGCCAGCAGTTACTCTCAGGGAACCTACGAGCAGTACTTC. Translating gives CASSYSQGTYEQYF.

Only a few counts were recorded for this clone. The chain links TRBV6-1 to TRBJ2-7, with 7 bases that match TRBD1. With V trimmed by 2 bases and J by 6 bases, 4 bases remained unmatched. Germline V gene lookup returns CDR1 MNHNS and CDR2 SASEGT. The CDR3 runs to 13 residues. The CDR3 DNA is TGTGCCAGCAGTGAAATCGACAGGGCCGAGCAGTACTTC. Its protein is CASSEIDRAEQYF.

The chain combines TRBV6-6 with TRBJ1-6, with D perhaps TRBD1 (5 bases). This CDR3 spans 13 amino acids. The V end lost 6 bases, the J end lost 5 bases, and 8 bases lay between the germline ends. The germline V gene encodes CDR1 MNHNY and CDR2 SVGAGI (reference sequence). The CDR3 region has the DNA TGTGCCAGCAGACAGGAGAATAATTCACCCCTCCACTTT. Protein sequence: CASRQENNSPLHF.

The rearrangement links TRBV5-5 to TRBJ1-1; 7 bases align to TRBD1. Germline-derived CDR1 and CDR2 are SGHKS and YYEKEE (reference sequence). The CDR3 spans 15 residues. Trimming at V came to 5 bases and at J to 1 base, leaving 8 bases not matched to a gene. In DNA, the CDR3 is TGTGCCAGCAGTTTGTGGACAGGAGGGAACACTGAAGCTTTCTTT. This gives the protein CASSLWTGGNTEAFF.

The V gene is TRBV25-1, the J gene TRBJ2-2; 8 bases map to TRBD2. This CDR3 contains 15 residues. The germline gives CDR1 MGHDK, CDR2 SYGVNS. The J segment lost 6 bases and the V segment lost 6 bases, leaving 9 bases of the junction unmatched. CDR3 residues: CASRPGAGGPGELFF. The CDR3, as DNA: TGTGCCAGCAGGCCCGGGGCGGGGGGCCCCGGGGAGCTGTTTTTT.

The chain recombines TRBV30 with TRBJ1-2, with 8 bases aligning to TRBD1. Germline CDR1 GTSNPN, CDR2 SVGIG (reference sequence). The CDR3 is 15 residues long. The junction had 11 bases not matched to a gene; V was cut back by 0 bases and J by 8 bases. The CDR3 loop is CAWSVSGRGRVGYTF. DNA for the CDR3: TGTGCCTGGAGTGTTTCGGGCAGGGGGCGTGTGGGCTACACCTTC. Variable domain in full (rest from reference TRBV30 and TRBJ1-2): SQTIHQWPATLVQPVGSPLSLECTVEGTSNPNLYWYRQAAGRGLQLLFYSVGIGQISSEVPQNLSASRPQDRQFILSSKKLLLSDSGFYLCAWSVSGRGRVGYTFGSGTRLTVV.

The genes are TRBV6-4 and TRBJ2-5; weak D call: TRBD1 (6 bases). Germline assignment: CDR1 MRHNA and CDR2 SNTAGT. The CDR3 spans 16 residues. Trimming shortened V by 3 bases and J by 2 bases, and 16 bases separated the two germline ends. The CDR3 protein is CASSEKKAGQQETQYF. The CDR3 nucleotides are TGTGCCAGCAGTGAGAAGAAGGCTGGACAGCAAGAGACCCAGTACTTC.

This chain uses TRBV6-5 with TRBJ2-3; D is perhaps TRBD1 (5 bases). Germline CDR1 and CDR2: MNHEY and SVGAGI. The CDR3 runs to 14 residues. Trimming removed 6 bases from V and 2 bases from J, with 12 bases in between. Written as DNA, the CDR3 is TGTGCCAGCAGGCAGGGCGTAATCACAGATACGCAGTATTTT. Translated: CASRQGVITDTQYF.

As DNA, the CDR3 is TGTGCCAGCAGCCCTGACAGGCGGCTTGTTTATGGCTACACCTTC. Translating gives CASSPDRRLVYGYTF. The J gene is TRBJ1-2, the V gene TRBV28; tentative D call: TRBD1 (6 bases). Trimming cost V 6 bases and J 5 bases, with 19 bases left between them. Germline V gene lookup returns CDR1 MDHEN and CDR2 SYDVKM. The CDR3 runs 15 residues.

This chain joins TRBV2 and TRBJ1-5; 11 nucleotides line up with TRBD1. The V gene end was trimmed by 4 bases and the J gene end by 1 base; junction bases not matched to a gene: 3. In germline, CDR1 is SNHLY, CDR2 FYNNEI. The CDR3 totals 16 residues. As DNA, the CDR3 is TGTGCCAGCAGTGTGGGACAGGGGGGGAGCAATCAGCCCCAGCATTTT. This codes for CASSVGQGGSNQPQHF.

This clone was recorded only once. J is TRBJ2-1 and V is TRBV7-6, with 10 bases that match TRBD1. V lost 5 bases and J lost 8; bases outside the gene matches: 15. Germline V lookup: CDR1 SGHVS, CDR2 FNYEAQ. The CDR3 has 17 amino acids. The CDR3 DNA follows: TGTGCCAGCAGCCCAGGGACAGGGGCCTCCCTTAGGGATGAGCAGTTCTTC. Its protein is CASSPGTGASLRDEQFF.

The V and J genes are TRBV5-4 and TRBJ2-5; TRBD2 agrees at 11 bases. The V gene end was trimmed by 4 bases and the J gene end by 0 bases; junction bases not matched to a gene: 5. CDR1 and CDR2 from the germline V gene are SGHNT and YYREEE (reference sequence). This CDR3 is 16 amino acids long. CDR3 amino acids: CASSPSSGGNQETQYF. Written as DNA, the CDR3 is TGTGCCAGCAGCCCCTCTAGCGGGGGGAACCAAGAGACCCAGTACTTC.

V usage is TRBV19 and J usage is TRBJ2-7, with 8 bases that match TRBD1. Germline CDR1 LNHDA, CDR2 SQIVND (reference sequence). The CDR3 loop spans 14 amino acids. Trimming at V came to 3 bases and at J to 7 bases, leaving 8 bases not matched to a gene. CDR3 protein: CASSIAQGAWEQYF. For the CDR3, the DNA is TGTGCCAGTAGTATTGCCCAGGGGGCATGGGAGCAGTACTTC.

The chain combines TRBV19 with TRBJ1-1; a weak D match, TRBD1 (6 bases). The CDR3 contains 13 residues. Germline CDR1 and CDR2: LNHDA and SQIVND (reference sequence). V lost 2 bases and J 5 bases, leaving 9 bases between the germline ends. The CDR3 DNA is TGTGCCAGTAGTATAAGGGGGGGGACTGAAGCTTTCTTT. This sequence encodes CASSIRGGTEAFF.

The gene calls are TRBV11-2 and TRBJ1-6; 9 nucleotides line up with TRBD1. The V gene end was trimmed by 6 bases and the J gene end by 9 bases; junction bases not matched to a gene: 9. The germline V gene encodes CDR1 SGHAT and CDR2 FQNNGV. The CDR3 is made up of 15 amino acids. CDR3 nucleotides: TGTGCCAGCAGTAATTACAGGGGGCGCGTTTCACCCCTCCACTTT. This codes for CASSNYRGRVSPLHF.

The chain couples TRBV27 to TRBJ1-1, with D possibly TRBD1 on 5 matching bases. CDR1 MNHEY and CDR2 SMNVEV come from the germline V gene (reference sequence). The CDR3 has 16 amino acids. V was trimmed by 3 bases and J by 4 bases, leaving 18 bases between them. The CDR3 spells CASSLGRGGIFTEAFF. In DNA form, the CDR3 reads TGTGCCAGCAGTTTGGGGCGGGGGGGGATTTTCACTGAAGCTTTCTTT.

The chain uses TRBV27 and TRBJ1-1; D gene ambiguous. The CDR3 runs 13 residues. Germline CDR1 and CDR2: MNHEY and SMNVEV (reference sequence). Trimming took off 1 base at V and 3 bases at J, with 6 bases between the two ends. The CDR3 nucleotides are TGTGCCAGCAGTTTATTGGAGCACACTGAAGCTTTCTTT. This translates into CASSLLEHTEAFF.

The V gene is TRBV9, the J gene TRBJ2-1, with 14 bases matching TRBD2. This CDR3 region has 21 residues. CDR1 and CDR2 from the germline V gene are SGDLS and YYNGEE. V dropped 0 bases and J dropped 0; count of bases not matched to a gene: 11. The CDR3 protein is CASSVGGTGTSGRHSYNEQFF. For the CDR3, the DNA is TGTGCCAGCAGCGTAGGGGGTACCGGGACTAGCGGGAGACACTCCTACAATGAGCAGTTCTTC.

The rearrangement joins TRBV7-2 to TRBJ2-7; D possibly corresponds to TRBD1 (6 bases). CDR1 and CDR2 from the germline V gene are SGHTA and FQGNSA. The CDR3 sequence is 14 residues long. Trimming took off 1 base at V and 4 bases at J, with 11 bases between the two ends. This chain's CDR3 is CASSLGVTGYEQYF. In DNA form, the CDR3 reads TGTGCCAGCAGCTTAGGGGTGACAGGTTACGAGCAGTACTTC.

The chain links TRBV5-1 to TRBJ1-2, with D possibly TRBD1 on 5 matching bases. The ends were cut back, 2 bases at V and 2 bases at J, with 7 bases in the middle. This CDR3 has 13 amino acids. Germline V gene data show CDR1 as SGHRS and CDR2 as YFSETQ. The CDR3 protein is CASSFDSNYGYTF. For the CDR3, the DNA is TGCGCCAGCAGCTTCGACAGCAACTATGGCTACACCTTC.

This chain uses TRBV7-2 with TRBJ2-7; D is ambiguous. The V gene lost 2 bases and the J gene lost 0 bases, with 5 bases spanning the gap. Germline V CDR1 and CDR2: SGHTA, FQGNSA. This CDR3 contains 13 residues. CDR3 residues: CASSLHSSYEQYF. Here the CDR3 DNA reads TGTGCCAGCAGCTTACACAGCTCCTACGAGCAGTACTTC. Combining the CDR3 with reference TRBV7-2 and TRBJ2-7 gives the whole variable domain GAGVSQSPSNKVTEKGKDVELRCDPISGHTALYWYRQSLGQGLEFLIYFQGNSAPDKSGLPSDRFSAERTGGSVSTLTIQRTQQEDSAVYLCASSLHSSYEQYFGPGTRLTVT.

This rearrangement joins TRBV5-8 to TRBJ2-2; D perhaps matches TRBD1 (5 bases). CDR3 length equals 15 residues. V gave up 2 bases and J gave up 5 bases, with 13 bases separating them. The germline gives CDR1 SGHTS, CDR2 YDEGEE. The CDR3 DNA is TGTGCCAGCAGCTTAATTGGGGCGCGGACCGGGGAGCTGTTTTTT. Protein sequence: CASSLIGARTGELFF.